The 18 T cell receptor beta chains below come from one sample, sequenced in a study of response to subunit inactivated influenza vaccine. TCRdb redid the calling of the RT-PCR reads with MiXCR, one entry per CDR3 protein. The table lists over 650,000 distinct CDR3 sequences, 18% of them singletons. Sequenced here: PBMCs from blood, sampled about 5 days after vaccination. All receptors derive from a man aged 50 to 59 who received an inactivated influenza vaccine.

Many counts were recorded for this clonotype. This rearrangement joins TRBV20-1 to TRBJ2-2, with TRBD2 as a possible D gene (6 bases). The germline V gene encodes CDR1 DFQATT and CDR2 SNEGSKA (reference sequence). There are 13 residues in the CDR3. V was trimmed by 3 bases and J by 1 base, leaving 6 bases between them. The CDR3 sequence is CSARGGNTGELFF. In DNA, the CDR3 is TGCAGTGCTAGGGGGGGGAACACCGGGGAGCTGTTTTTT.

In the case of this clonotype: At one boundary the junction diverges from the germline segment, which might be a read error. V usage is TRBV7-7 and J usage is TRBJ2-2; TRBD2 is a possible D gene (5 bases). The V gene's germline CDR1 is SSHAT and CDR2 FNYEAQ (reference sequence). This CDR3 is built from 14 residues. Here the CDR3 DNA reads TGTGCTAGCAGCTGGGAGTTAGACACCGGGGAGCTGTTTTTT. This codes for CASSWELDTGELFF. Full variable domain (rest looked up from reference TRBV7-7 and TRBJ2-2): GAGVSQSPRYKVTKRGQDVTLRCDPISSHATLYWYQQALGQGPEFLTYFNYEAQPDKSGLPSDRFSAERPEGSISTLTIQRTEQRDSAMYRCASSWELDTGELFFGEGSRLTVL.

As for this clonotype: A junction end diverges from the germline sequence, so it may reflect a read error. The chain's CDR3 is CAISLSGAGAARGAEQYF. The CDR3 region has the DNA TGTGCCATCAGTTTATCAGGGGCCGGCGCCGCACGGGGAGCCGAGCAGTACTTC. This chain joins TRBV27 and TRBJ2-7; the D gene is possibly TRBD1 (6 bases). Looked up from germline, CDR1 is MNHEY and CDR2 is SMNVEV (reference sequence). The CDR3 is 18 residues long.

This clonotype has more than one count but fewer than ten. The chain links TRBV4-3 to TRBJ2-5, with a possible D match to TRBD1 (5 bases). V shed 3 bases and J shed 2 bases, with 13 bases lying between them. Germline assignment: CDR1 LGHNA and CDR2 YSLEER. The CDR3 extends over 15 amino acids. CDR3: CASSHPTGEQETQYF. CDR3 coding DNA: TGCGCCAGCAGCCATCCAACAGGAGAACAAGAGACCCAGTACTTC.

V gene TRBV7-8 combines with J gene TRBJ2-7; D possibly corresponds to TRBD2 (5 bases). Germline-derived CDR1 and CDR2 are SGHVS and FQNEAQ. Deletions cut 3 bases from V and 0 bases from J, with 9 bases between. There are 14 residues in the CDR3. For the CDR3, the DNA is TGTGCCAGCAGCTTCCAGCGGAGCTCCTACGAGCAGTACTTC. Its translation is CASSFQRSSYEQYF.

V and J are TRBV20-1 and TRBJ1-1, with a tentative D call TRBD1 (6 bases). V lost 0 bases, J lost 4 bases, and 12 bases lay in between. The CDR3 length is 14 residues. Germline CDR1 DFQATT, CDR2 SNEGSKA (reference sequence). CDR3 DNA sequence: TGCAGTGCTAGAGATCCTAGGGGGTTCACTGAAGCTTTCTTT. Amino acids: CSARDPRGFTEAFF.

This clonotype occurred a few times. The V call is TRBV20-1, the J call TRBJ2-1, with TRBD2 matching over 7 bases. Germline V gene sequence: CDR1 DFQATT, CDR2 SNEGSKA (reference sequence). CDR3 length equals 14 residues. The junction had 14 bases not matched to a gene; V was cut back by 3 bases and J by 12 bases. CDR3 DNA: TGCAGTGCTAGTCCCCATGTAACGGGGGGTTCGCAGTTCTTC. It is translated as CSASPHVTGGSQFF.

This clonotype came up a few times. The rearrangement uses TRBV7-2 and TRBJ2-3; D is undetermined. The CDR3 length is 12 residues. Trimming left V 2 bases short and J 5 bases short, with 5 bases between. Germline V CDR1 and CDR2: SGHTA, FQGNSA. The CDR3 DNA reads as TGTGCCAGCAGCTTATTTCAAGATACGCAGTATTTT. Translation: CASSLFQDTQYF.

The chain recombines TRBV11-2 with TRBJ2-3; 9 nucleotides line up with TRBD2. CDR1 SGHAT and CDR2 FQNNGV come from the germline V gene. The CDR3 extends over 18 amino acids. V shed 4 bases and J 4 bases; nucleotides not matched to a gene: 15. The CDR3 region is CASSYRGLSGRMADTQYF. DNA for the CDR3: TGTGCCAGCAGCTACCGGGGCCTTAGCGGGAGAATGGCAGATACGCAGTATTTT.

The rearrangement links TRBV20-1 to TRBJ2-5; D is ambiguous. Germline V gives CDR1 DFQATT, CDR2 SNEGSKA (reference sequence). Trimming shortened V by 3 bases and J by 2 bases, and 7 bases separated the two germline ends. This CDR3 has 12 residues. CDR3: CSASQQQETQYF. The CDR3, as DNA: TGCAGTGCTAGTCAACAGCAAGAGACCCAGTACTTC.

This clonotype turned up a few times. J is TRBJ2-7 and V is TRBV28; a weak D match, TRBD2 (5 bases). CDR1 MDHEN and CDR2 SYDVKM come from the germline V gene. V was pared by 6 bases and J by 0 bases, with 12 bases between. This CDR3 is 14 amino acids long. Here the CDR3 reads CASRSSRSSYEQYF. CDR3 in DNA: TGTGCCAGCAGGTCTAGCCGAAGCTCCTACGAGCAGTACTTC.

The CDR3 DNA follows: TGTGCCAGTTTCAGTTTATCGGGGTCCCACGAGCAGTACTTC. Translation: CASFSLSGSHEQYF. The gene calls are TRBV27 and TRBJ2-7; possibly TRBD2 for D (5 bases). CDR1 and CDR2 from the germline V gene are MNHEY and SMNVEV (reference sequence). The V end was cut by 9 bases, the J end by 5 bases, with 20 bases between. The length of the CDR3 is 14 residues.

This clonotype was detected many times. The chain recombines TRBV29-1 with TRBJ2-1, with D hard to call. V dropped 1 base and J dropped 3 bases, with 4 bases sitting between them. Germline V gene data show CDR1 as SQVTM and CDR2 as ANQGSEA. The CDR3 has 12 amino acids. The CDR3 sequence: CSVEGGYNEQFF. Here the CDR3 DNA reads TGCAGCGTTGAAGGGGGCTACAATGAGCAGTTCTTC.

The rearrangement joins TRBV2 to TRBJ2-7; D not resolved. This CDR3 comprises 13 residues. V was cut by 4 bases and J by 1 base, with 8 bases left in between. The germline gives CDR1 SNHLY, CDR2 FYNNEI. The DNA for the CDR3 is TGTGCCAGCAGTGGGATACCTTCCTACGAGCAGTACTTC. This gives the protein CASSGIPSYEQYF. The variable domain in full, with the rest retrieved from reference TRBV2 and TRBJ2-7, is EPEVTQTPSHQVTQMGQEVILRCVPISNHLYFYWYRQILGQKVEFLVSFYNNEISEKSEIFDDQFSVERPDGSNFTLKIRSTKLEDSAMYFCASSGIPSYEQYFGPGTRLTVT.

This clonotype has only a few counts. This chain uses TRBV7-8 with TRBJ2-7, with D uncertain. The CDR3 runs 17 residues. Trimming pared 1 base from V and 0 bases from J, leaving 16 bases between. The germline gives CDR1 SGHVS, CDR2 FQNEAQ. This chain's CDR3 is CASSLVSIRLSSYEQYF. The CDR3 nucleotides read TGTGCCAGCAGCTTAGTAAGTATACGGCTGAGCTCCTACGAGCAGTACTTC.

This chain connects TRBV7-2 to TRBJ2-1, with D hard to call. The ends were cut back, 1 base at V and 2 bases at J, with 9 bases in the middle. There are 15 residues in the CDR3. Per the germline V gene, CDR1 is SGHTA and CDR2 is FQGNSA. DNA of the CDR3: TGTGCCAGCAGCTTAGACCGCGCCGCCTACAATGAGCAGTTCTTC. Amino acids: CASSLDRAAYNEQFF.

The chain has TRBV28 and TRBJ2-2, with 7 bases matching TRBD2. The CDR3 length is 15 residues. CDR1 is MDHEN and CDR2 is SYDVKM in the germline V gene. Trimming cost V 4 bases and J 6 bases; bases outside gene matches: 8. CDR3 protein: CASSSPGRAAGELFF. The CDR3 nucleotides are TGTGCCAGCAGTTCCCCGGGGAGGGCGGCCGGGGAGCTGTTTTTT.

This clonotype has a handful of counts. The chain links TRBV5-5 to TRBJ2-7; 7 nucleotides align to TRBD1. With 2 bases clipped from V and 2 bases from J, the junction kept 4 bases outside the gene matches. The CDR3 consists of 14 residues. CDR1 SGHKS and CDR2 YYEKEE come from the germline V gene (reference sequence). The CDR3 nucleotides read TGTGCCAGCAGCTTACAGACAGGGCCCTACGAGCAGTACTTC. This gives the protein CASSLQTGPYEQYF.